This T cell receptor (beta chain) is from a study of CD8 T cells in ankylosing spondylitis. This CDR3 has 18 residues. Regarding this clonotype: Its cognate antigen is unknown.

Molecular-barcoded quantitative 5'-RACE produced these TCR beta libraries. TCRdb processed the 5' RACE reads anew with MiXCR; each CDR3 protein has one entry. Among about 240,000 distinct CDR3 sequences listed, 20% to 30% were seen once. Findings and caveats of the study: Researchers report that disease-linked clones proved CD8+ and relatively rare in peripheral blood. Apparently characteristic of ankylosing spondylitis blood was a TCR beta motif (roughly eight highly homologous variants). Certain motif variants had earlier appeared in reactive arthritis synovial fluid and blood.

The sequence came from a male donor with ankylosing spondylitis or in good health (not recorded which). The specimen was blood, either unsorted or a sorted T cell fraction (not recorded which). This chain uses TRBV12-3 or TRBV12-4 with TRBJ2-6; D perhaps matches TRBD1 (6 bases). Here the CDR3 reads CTISKTGTPYSGANVLTF. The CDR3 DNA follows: TGTACCATCAGCAAAACAGGGACCCCCTACTCTGGGGCCAACGTCCTGACTTTC.